This record covers a single T cell receptor beta chain. Its antigen remains unknown. CDR3 length: 18 amino acids. J was trimmed by 4 bases and V by 1 base; bases with no gene match: 11. Germline values: CDR1 SGHNT, CDR2 YENEEA. At sampling all donors were nominally healthy, likely with unrecorded immune exposures. The PCR ran on 60 Vbeta and 13 Jbeta primers. Sequencing was performed with immunoSEQ multiplex PCR; in TCRdb, only in-frame clones are kept and a portion is missing. The sample lists approximately 150,000 clones; less than 85% were seen once. This specimen belongs to a study of cytomegalovirus exposure and HLA in healthy donors. Overall study: There were roughly 120 million unique TCR beta sequences, drawn from 150 million to 200 million T cells, in an earlier analysis. Points from the study as a whole: The study labeled fewer than 200 TCR beta chains cytomegalovirus-associated. Relative to the approximately 670-donor mean, N-insertions were reportedly fewer in an Asian-associated ancestry cluster in a later analysis.

This chain joins TRBV11-3 and TRBJ2-3, with 10 nucleotides matching TRBD2. This receptor was identified in a man aged 40-49 years in good health and CMV-seronegative. Sequenced input: PBMCs. As DNA, the CDR3 is TGTGCCAGCAGCTTAGGAAGCGGGGGGGCCTTAAGCCCAGATACGCAGTATTTT. Its protein product is CASSLGSGGALSPDTQYF.